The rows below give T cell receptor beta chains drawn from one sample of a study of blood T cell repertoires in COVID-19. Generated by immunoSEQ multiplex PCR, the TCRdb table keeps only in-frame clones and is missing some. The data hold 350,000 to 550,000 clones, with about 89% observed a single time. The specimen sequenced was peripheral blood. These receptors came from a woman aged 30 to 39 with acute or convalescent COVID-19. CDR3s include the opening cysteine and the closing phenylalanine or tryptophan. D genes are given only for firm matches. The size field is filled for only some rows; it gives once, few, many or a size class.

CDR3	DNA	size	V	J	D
CASSFERGGRGETQYF	TGTGCCAGCAGCTTCGAGCGGGGGGGCCGTGGAGAGACCCAGTACTTC	NA	TRBV5-6	TRBJ2-5	TRBD2
CASSPKGGNTQYF	TGTGCCAGCAGCCCCAAAGGCGGGAATACGCAGTATTTT	NA	TRBV7-3	TRBJ2-3	NA
CASAADSMNTEAFF	TGTGCCAGCGCAGCGGATTCAATGAACACTGAAGCTTTCTTT	few	TRBV27	TRBJ1-1	NA
CASSRQGAGEQFF	TGTGCCAGCAGCCGACAGGGGGCGGGTGAGCAGTTCTTC	NA	TRBV3-1/TRBV3-2	TRBJ2-1	TRBD1
CASSLGGDQPQHF	TGCGCCAGCAGCTTAGGGGGCGATCAGCCCCAGCATTTT	NA	TRBV5-1	TRBJ1-5	TRBD1
CASSNYPDLAVADTQYF	TGCGCCAGCAGCAACTACCCCGACCTAGCAGTAGCGGATACGCAGTATTTT	NA	TRBV5-1	TRBJ2-3	NA
CAWSADFNYGYTF	TGTGCCTGGAGCGCAGACTTTAACTATGGCTACACCTTC	NA	TRBV30	TRBJ1-2	NA
CASSQTGRRGNTIYF	TGTGCCAGCAGTCAGACAGGTCGGCGTGGAAACACCATATATTTT	NA	TRBV25-1	TRBJ1-3	NA
CASSLNREYTEAFF	TGTGCCAGCAGCTTAAACAGGGAGTACACTGAAGCTTTCTTT	NA	TRBV11-2	TRBJ1-1	NA
CASSLGQGSPLHF	TGTGCCAGCAGCCTAGGACAGGGCTCACCCCTCCACTTT	NA	TRBV7-8	TRBJ1-6	TRBD1
CASSQPGLAEDTQYF	TGCGCCAGCAGCCAACCGGGACTAGCCGAAGATACGCAGTATTTT	NA	TRBV4-1	TRBJ2-3	TRBD2
CASSLRVSNTEAFF	TGTGCCAGCAGCTTGCGGGTGTCGAACACTGAAGCTTTCTTT	NA	TRBV5-7	TRBJ1-1	NA
CAWNLRSGREQYF	TGTGCCTGGAACTTGAGAAGCGGGCGCGAGCAGTACTTC	NA	TRBV30	TRBJ2-7	NA
CASSMSGGYEQYF	TGTGCCAGCAGCATGAGCGGGGGTTACGAGCAGTACTTC	NA	TRBV5-4	TRBJ2-7	TRBD2
CASSTGDSYYEQYF	TGCGCCAGCAGCACCGGGGACAGCTATTACGAGCAGTACTTC	NA	TRBV5-1	TRBJ2-7	TRBD1
CASSPLAGWGDTQYF	TGCGCCAGCAGCCCCCTAGCGGGGTGGGGAGATACGCAGTATTTT	NA	TRBV4-1	TRBJ2-3	TRBD2
CASSEAGGSYNEQFF	TGTGCCAGCTCCGAAGCGGGGGGCTCCTACAATGAGCAGTTCTTC	NA	TRBV7-3	TRBJ2-1	TRBD2
CAISEAGVGGYTF	TGTGCCATCAGTGAGGCAGGGGTTGGTGGCTACACCTTC	NA	TRBV10-3	TRBJ1-2	NA
CASRTGVPGDSYEQYF	TGCGCCAGCAGAACCGGGGTCCCGGGGGACTCCTACGAGCAGTACTTC	NA	TRBV5-1	TRBJ2-7	NA
CASSLFPGTSLGELFF	TGTGCCAGCAGCCTATTTCCGGGGACTAGCCTAGGGGAGCTGTTTTTT	NA	TRBV5-5	TRBJ2-2	TRBD2
CASSESRQDYNGYTF	TGTGCCAGCAGTGAATCCCGACAAGACTATAATGGCTACACCTTC	NA	TRBV2	TRBJ1-2	NA
CASRKTGGSIVSPLHF	TGTGCCAGTAGGAAGACCGGGGGGTCGATTGTTTCACCCCTCCACTTT	once	TRBV19	TRBJ1-6	NA
CASRIPGGVSFF	TGTGCCAGTAGAATCCCCGGGGGGGTGTCGTTCTTC	NA	TRBV19	TRBJ2-1	TRBD2
CASSPGGSSYEQYF	TGTGCCAGCTCACCGGGGGGGAGCTCCTACGAGCAGTACTTC	NA	TRBV18	TRBJ2-7	TRBD2
CASTQTGGLALYGTDTQYF	TGTGCCAGCACACAAACCGGGGGGTTAGCGCTCTACGGCACAGATACGCAGTATTTT	NA	TRBV27	TRBJ2-3	TRBD2
CASSAPGGGNTEAFF	TGCGCCAGCAGCGCCCCGGGGGGAGGGAACACTGAAGCTTTCTTT	NA	TRBV5-1	TRBJ1-1	NA
CATSDFARSDGYTF	TGTGCCACCAGTGATTTCGCACGGTCCGATGGCTACACCTTC	NA	TRBV24-1	TRBJ1-2	NA
CASSLSPGTAGIYEQYF	TGTGCCAGCAGTTTATCCCCCGGGACAGCGGGCATCTACGAGCAGTACTTC	NA	TRBV28	TRBJ2-7	NA
CASSLLAQPSYEQYF	TGTGCCAGCTCACTACTAGCACAACCCTCCTACGAGCAGTACTTC	NA	TRBV18	TRBJ2-7	NA
CASGPGGTEAFF	TGTGCTAGTGGTCCCGGGGGAACTGAAGCTTTCTTT	NA	TRBV12-5	TRBJ1-1	NA
CASEEGVSSGANVLTF	TGTGCCAGCGAGGAGGGTGTCAGCTCTGGGGCCAACGTCCTGACTTTC	NA	TRBV7-8	TRBJ2-6	NA
CASRLGQTHTGELFF	TGTGCCAGTAGGTTGGGACAGACTCACACCGGGGAGCTGTTTTTT	NA	TRBV19	TRBJ2-2	TRBD1
CASSSRQAYEQYF	TGTGCCAGCAGTTCTCGACAGGCCTACGAGCAGTACTTC	NA	TRBV27	TRBJ2-7	NA
CASGPGQTYEQYF	TGTGCCAGCGGACCGGGACAGACCTACGAGCAGTACTTC	once	TRBV9	TRBJ2-7	TRBD1